These T cell receptor beta chains were read from a single sample in a study of spatial heterogeneity in lung cancer. TCRdb fed the 5' RACE reads into MiXCR, producing one record per CDR3 protein. This sample carries about 39,000 distinct CDR3 sequences, 3% to 3.5% of them seen once, and the ten largest clones take about 37%. The sample was normal lung tissue next to the tumor, taken at surgery. The source of these receptors is a male donor with early-stage non-small cell lung cancer. Each CDR3 is given with its conserved first and last residue. Fields, in order: V gene, J gene, D gene, clone size, CDR3 DNA, CDR3 protein. The D gene is left open where the match is weak. Only some rows state a clone size, as once, few, many or a class for expanded clones.

V: TRBV7-2
J: TRBJ2-1
D: NA
size: many
DNA: TGTGCCAGCTACCTCCCGGGGAGCAATGAGCAGTTCTTC
CDR3: CASYLPGSNEQFF

V: TRBV28
J: TRBJ2-7
D: TRBD1
size: many
DNA: TGTGCCAGCAGTAGCGGACAGGGCCCCTACGAGCAGTACTTC
CDR3: CASSSGQGPYEQYF

V: TRBV29-1
J: TRBJ2-3
D: NA
size: NA
DNA: TGCAGCGCCCGACGGCGGAACACAGATACGCAGTATTTT
CDR3: CSARRRNTDTQYF

V: TRBV11-2
J: TRBJ1-2
D: NA
size: many
DNA: TGTGCCAGCAGCCCTGGCCTATTGCACTATGGCTACACCTTC
CDR3: CASSPGLLHYGYTF

V: TRBV19
J: TRBJ2-1
D: TRBD2
size: many
DNA: TGTGCCAGTAGTATGTCAGCAGCGGGAGGTGGCAATGAGCAGTTCTTC
CDR3: CASSMSAAGGGNEQFF

V: TRBV11-2
J: TRBJ1-2
D: NA
size: many
DNA: TGTGCCAGCAGCCCTGGTAGGAGTTATGGCTACACCTTC
CDR3: CASSPGRSYGYTF

V: TRBV12-3/TRBV12-4
J: TRBJ1-1
D: NA
size: many
DNA: TGTGCCAGCTCTTATTCGGGCACGAACACTGAAGCTTTCTTT
CDR3: CASSYSGTNTEAFF

V: TRBV3-1
J: TRBJ2-5
D: TRBD2
size: few
DNA: TGTGCCAGCAGGTTTAGCGGGAGCAGCGAGACCCAGTACTTC
CDR3: CASRFSGSSETQYF

V: TRBV28
J: TRBJ2-5
D: TRBD2
size: many
DNA: TGTGCCAGCATCGCCCCCACCGGGACTAGCGGGGGGTTGACCCAGTACTTC
CDR3: CASIAPTGTSGGLTQYF

V: TRBV12-3/TRBV12-4
J: TRBJ2-7
D: TRBD2
size: many
DNA: TGTGCCAGCAGTTCGACTAGCGGGCGAGGCGAGCAGTACTTC
CDR3: CASSSTSGRGEQYF

V: TRBV12-3/TRBV12-4
J: TRBJ2-7
D: NA
size: many
DNA: TGTGCCAGCAGTACACGTACCTCCAGGTACGAGCAGTACTTC
CDR3: CASSTRTSRYEQYF

V: TRBV20-1
J: TRBJ1-5
D: NA
size: many
DNA: TGCAGTGCAAGTGGGAGGCAGTTTTATAGCAATCAGCCCCAGCATTTT
CDR3: CSASGRQFYSNQPQHF